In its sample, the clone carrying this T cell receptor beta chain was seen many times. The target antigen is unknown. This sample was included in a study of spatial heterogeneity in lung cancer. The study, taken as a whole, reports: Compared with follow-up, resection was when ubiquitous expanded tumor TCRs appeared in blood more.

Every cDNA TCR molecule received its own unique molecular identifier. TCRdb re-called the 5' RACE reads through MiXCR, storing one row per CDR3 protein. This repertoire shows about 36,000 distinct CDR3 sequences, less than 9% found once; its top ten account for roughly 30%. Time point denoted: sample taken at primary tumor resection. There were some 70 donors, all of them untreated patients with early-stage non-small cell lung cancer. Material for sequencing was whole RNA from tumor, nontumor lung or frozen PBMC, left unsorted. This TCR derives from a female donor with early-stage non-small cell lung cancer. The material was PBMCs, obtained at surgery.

The CDR3 loop is CASSKGQGNTGELFF. Written as DNA, the CDR3 is TGTGCCAGCAGCAAGGGACAGGGAAACACCGGGGAGCTGTTTTTT. The chain uses TRBV12-3 or TRBV12-4 and TRBJ2-2; 9 bases map to TRBD1. Germline trimming cut 6 bases from V and 2 bases from J; bases unmatched to any gene: 4. The CDR3 extends over 15 amino acids.